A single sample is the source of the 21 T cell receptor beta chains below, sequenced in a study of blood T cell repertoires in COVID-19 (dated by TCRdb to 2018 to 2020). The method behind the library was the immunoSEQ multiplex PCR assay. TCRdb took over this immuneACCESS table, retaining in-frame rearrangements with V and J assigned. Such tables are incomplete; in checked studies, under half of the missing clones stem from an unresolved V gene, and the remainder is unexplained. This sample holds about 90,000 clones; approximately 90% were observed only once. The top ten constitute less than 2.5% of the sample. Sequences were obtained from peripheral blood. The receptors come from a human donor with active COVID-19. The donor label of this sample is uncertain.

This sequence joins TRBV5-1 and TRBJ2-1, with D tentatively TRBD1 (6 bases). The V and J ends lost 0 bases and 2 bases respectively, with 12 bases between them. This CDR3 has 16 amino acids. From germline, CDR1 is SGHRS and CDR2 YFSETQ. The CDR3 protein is CASSLDHRDTYNEQFF. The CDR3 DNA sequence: TGCGCCAGCAGCTTGGATCACCGGGACACCTACAATGAGCAGTTCTTC.

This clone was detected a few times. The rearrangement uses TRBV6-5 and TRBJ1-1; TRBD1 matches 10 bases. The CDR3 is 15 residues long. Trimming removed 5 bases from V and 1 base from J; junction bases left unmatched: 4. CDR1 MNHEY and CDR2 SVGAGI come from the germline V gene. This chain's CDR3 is CASSTGDRGNTEAFF. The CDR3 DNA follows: TGTGCCAGCAGTACTGGGGACAGGGGGAACACTGAAGCTTTCTTT.

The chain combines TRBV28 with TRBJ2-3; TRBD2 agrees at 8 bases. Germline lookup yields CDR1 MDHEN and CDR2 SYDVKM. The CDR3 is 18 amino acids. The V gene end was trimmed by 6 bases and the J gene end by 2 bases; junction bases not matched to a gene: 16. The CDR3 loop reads CASSVLLKAGGDTDTQYF. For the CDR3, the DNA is TGTGCCAGCAGCGTACTGTTGAAGGCGGGGGGCGACACAGATACGCAGTATTTT.

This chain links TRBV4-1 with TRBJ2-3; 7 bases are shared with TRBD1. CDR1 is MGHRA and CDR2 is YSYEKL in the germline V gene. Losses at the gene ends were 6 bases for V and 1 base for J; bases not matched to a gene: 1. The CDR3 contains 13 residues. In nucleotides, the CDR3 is TGCGCCAGCAGAGGGACAGGCACAGATACGCAGTATTTT. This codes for CASRGTGTDTQYF.

CDR3 loop: CASSYGQDYGYTF. The CDR3 region has the DNA TGTGCCAGCAGTTACGGGCAGGACTATGGCTACACCTTC. The gene calls are TRBV6-6 and TRBJ1-2; D is unclear. Looked up from germline, CDR1 is MNHNY and CDR2 is SVGAGI (reference sequence). Trimming took 2 bases from V and 3 from J, leaving 7 bases between them. The CDR3 sequence is 13 residues long.

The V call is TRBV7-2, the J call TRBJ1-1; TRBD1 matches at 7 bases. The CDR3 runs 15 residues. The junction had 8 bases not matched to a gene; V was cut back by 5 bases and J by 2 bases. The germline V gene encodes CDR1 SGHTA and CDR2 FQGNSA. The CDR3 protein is CASSPPGTANTEAFF. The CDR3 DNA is TGTGCCAGCAGCCCCCCTGGGACAGCCAACACTGAAGCTTTCTTT.

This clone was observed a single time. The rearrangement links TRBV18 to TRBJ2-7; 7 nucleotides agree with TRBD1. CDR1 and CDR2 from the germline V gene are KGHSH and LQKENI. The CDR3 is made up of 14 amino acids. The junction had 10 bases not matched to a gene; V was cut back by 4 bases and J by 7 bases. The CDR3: CASSQGALSREQYF. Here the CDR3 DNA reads TGTGCCAGCTCACAGGGGGCCCTAAGCAGGGAGCAGTACTTC.

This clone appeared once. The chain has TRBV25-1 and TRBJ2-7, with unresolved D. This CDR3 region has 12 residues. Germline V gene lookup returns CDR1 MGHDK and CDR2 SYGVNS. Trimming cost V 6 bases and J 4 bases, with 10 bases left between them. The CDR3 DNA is TGTGCCAGCAGATCACAGAGATACGAGCAGTACTTC. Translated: CASRSQRYEQYF.

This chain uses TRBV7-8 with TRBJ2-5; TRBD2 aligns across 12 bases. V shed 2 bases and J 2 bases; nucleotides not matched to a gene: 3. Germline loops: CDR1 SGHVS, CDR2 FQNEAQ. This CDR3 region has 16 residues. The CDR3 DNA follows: TGTGCCAGCAGCTTATGGGGGACTAGCGGGCAAGAGACCCAGTACTTC. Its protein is CASSLWGTSGQETQYF. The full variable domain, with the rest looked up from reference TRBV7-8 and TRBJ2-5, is GAGVSQSPRYKVAKRGQDVALRCDPISGHVSLFWYQQALGQGPEFLTYFQNEAQLDKSGLPSDRFFAERPEGSVSTLKIQRTQQEDSAVYLCASSLWGTSGQETQYFGPGTRLLVL.

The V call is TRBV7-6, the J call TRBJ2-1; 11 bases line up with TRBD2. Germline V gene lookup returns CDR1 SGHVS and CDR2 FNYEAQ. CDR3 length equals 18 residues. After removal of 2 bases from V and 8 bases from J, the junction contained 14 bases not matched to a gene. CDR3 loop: CASSLITSGGSGVHEQFF. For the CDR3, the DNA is TGTGCCAGCAGCTTAATTACTAGCGGGGGAAGCGGTGTGCATGAGCAGTTCTTC.

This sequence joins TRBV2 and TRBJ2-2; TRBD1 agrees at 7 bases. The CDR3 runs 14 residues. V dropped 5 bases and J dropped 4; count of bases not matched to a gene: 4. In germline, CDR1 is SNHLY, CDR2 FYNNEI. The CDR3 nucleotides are TGTGCCAGCAGTCCGGACAGGAGCACCGGGGAGCTGTTTTTT. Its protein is CASSPDRSTGELFF.

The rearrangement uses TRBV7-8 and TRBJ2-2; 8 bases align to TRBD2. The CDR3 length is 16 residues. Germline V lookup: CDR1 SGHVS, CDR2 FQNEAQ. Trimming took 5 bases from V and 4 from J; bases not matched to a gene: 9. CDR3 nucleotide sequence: TGTGCCAGCAGCCAAAGGGGCGGGGGGCCCACCGGGGAGCTGTTTTTT. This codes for CASSQRGGGPTGELFF. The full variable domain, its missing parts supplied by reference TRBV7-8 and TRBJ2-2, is GAGVSQSPRYKVAKRGQDVALRCDPISGHVSLFWYQQALGQGPEFLTYFQNEAQLDKSGLPSDRFFAERPEGSVSTLKIQRTQQEDSAVYLCASSQRGGGPTGELFFGEGSRLTVL.

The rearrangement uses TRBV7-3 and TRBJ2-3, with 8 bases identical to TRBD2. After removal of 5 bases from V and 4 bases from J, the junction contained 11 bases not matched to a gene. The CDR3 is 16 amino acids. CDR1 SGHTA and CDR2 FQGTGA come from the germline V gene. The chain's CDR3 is CASSPYGGGLADTQYF. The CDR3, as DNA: TGTGCCAGCAGCCCTTACGGGGGGGGCCTCGCAGATACGCAGTATTTT.

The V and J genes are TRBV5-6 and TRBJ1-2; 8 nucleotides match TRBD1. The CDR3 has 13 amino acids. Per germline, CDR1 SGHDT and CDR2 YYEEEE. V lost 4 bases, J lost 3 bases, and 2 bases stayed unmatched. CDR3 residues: CASSDRGYYGYTF. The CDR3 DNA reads TGTGCCAGCAGCGACAGGGGATACTATGGCTACACCTTC.

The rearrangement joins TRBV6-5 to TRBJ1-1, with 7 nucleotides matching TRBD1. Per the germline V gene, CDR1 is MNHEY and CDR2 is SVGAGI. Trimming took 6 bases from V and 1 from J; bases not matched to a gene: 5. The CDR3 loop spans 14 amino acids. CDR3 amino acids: CASRGQPKNTEAFF. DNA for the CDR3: TGTGCCAGCAGGGGACAGCCGAAGAACACTGAAGCTTTCTTT.

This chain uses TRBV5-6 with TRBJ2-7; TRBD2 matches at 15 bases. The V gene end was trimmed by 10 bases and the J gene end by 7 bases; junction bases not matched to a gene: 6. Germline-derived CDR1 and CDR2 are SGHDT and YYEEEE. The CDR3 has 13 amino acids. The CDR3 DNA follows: TGTGCCGTTGGACTAGCGGGGGGGAGAGAGCAGTACTTC. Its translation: CAVGLAGGREQYF.

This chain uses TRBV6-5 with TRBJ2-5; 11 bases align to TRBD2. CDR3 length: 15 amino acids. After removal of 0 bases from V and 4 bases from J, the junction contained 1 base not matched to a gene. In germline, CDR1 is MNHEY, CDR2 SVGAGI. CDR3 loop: CASSYSTSGGETQYF. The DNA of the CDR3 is TGTGCCAGCAGTTACTCAACTAGCGGGGGAGAGACCCAGTACTTC.

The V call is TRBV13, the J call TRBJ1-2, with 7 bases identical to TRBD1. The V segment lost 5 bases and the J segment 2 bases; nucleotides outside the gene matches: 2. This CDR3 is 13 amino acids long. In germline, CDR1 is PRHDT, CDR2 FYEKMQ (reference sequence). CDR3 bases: TGTGCCAGCAGCACACAGGGGAACTATGGCTACACCTTC. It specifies CASSTQGNYGYTF.

This CDR3 is CASSQEVASNTGELFF. DNA of the CDR3: TGCGCCAGCAGCCAAGAGGTCGCGTCGAACACCGGGGAGCTGTTTTTT. The chain carries TRBV4-1 and TRBJ2-2; no reliable D call. Trimming removed 0 bases from V and 0 bases from J, with 8 bases in between. CDR1 is MGHRA, CDR2 YSYEKL, per germline. CDR3 length: 16 amino acids.

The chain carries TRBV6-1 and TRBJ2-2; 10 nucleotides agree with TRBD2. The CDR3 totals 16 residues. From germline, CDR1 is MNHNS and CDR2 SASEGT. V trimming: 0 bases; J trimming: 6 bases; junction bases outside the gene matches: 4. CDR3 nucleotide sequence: TGTGCCAGCAGTGAAGCGCTAGCGGGGGTGGCCGGGGAGCTGTTTTTT. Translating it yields CASSEALAGVAGELFF.

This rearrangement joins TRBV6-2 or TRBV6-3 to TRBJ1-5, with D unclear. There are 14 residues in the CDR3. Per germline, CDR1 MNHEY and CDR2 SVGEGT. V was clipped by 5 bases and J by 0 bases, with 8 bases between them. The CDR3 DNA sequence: TGTGCCAGCAGTACTCGATATAGCAATCAGCCCCAGCATTTT. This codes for CASSTRYSNQPQHF.